Presented here are 19 T cell receptor beta chains from one specimen sequenced in a study of cytomegalovirus exposure and HLA in healthy donors. The data were produced by immunoSEQ multiplex PCR, yet TCRdb's version contains in-frame clones alone and is incomplete. Altogether 160,000 or so clones are present, 88% being singletons, with the ten largest covering 2.5% to 3%. Material for sequencing was PBMCs. The receptors derive from a young man in good health and CMV-seronegative.

V and J are TRBV18 and TRBJ2-1, with 7 nucleotides matching TRBD2. Trimming at V came to 5 bases and at J to 2 bases, leaving 6 bases not matched to a gene. Germline CDR1 is KGHSH and CDR2 is LQKENI. There are 15 residues in the CDR3. CDR3 in amino acids: CASSSSGTTYNEQFF. DNA for the CDR3: TGTGCCAGCTCATCTTCCGGGACTACCTACAATGAGCAGTTCTTC.

The V gene is TRBV11-2, the J gene TRBJ1-4, with 8 positions matching TRBD1. V was clipped by 5 bases and J by 8 bases; unmatched bases: 10. The CDR3 is 15 residues long. CDR1 and CDR2 (germline): SGHAT, FQNNGV. CDR3 sequence: CASSPGQGLYEKLFF. The CDR3 DNA is TGTGCCAGCAGCCCCGGACAGGGCCTTTACGAAAAACTGTTTTTT.

This clone has only a few counts. The chain carries TRBV19 and TRBJ1-6, with D uncertain. V was clipped by 3 bases and J by 10 bases, with 10 bases between them. There are 13 residues in the CDR3. The V gene's germline CDR1 is LNHDA and CDR2 SQIVND (reference sequence). CDR3 region: CASSMDWRSPLHF. CDR3 DNA: TGTGCCAGTAGTATGGATTGGAGATCACCCCTCCACTTT. The variable domain in full, completed from reference TRBV19 and TRBJ1-6, reads DGGITQSPKYLFRKEGQNVTLSCEQNLNHDAMYWYRQDPGQGLRLIYYSQIVNDFQKGDIAEGYSVSREKKESFPLTVTSAQKNPTAFYLCASSMDWRSPLHFGNGTRLTVT.

This clone was observed a few times. The CDR3 nucleotides are TGTGCCAGCTCCCCAAGTGGGGACTCATATCAGCCCCAGCATTTT. Translating it yields CASSPSGDSYQPQHF. The rearrangement links TRBV27 to TRBJ1-5; tentatively, D is TRBD1 (5 bases). V lost 8 bases, J lost 5 bases, and 19 bases lay in between. This CDR3 is 15 amino acids long. CDR1 and CDR2 (germline): MNHEY, SMNVEV (reference sequence).

V is TRBV6-5 and J is TRBJ2-2; TRBD2 agrees at 7 bases. This CDR3 has 14 amino acids. CDR1 is MNHEY, CDR2 SVGAGI, per germline. J was trimmed by 1 base and V by 11 bases; bases with no gene match: 7. CDR3 sequence reads: CAHKASGNTGELFF. In DNA form, the CDR3 reads TGTGCCCACAAGGCTAGCGGGAACACCGGGGAGCTGTTTTTT.

This clone was seen a single time. This sequence joins TRBV5-6 and TRBJ1-4; the D is unclear. Looked up from germline, CDR1 is SGHDT and CDR2 is YYEEEE. V was cut by 2 bases and J by 4 bases, with 9 bases left in between. CDR3 size: 14 residues. The CDR3 reads CASSLRGINEKLFF. In nucleotides, the CDR3 is TGTGCCAGCAGCTTACGAGGGATTAATGAAAAACTGTTTTTT.

The genes are TRBV27 and TRBJ1-1; D may be TRBD1 (5 bases). Germline V lookup: CDR1 MNHEY, CDR2 SMNVEV (reference sequence). Trimming removed 4 bases at V and 5 bases at J, with 14 bases between. This CDR3 comprises 14 residues. CDR3 sequence reads: CASSSGLLGTEAFF. The DNA for the CDR3 is TGTGCCAGCAGTTCGGGACTGCTGGGAACTGAAGCTTTCTTT.

V is TRBV19 and J is TRBJ1-1; possible D gene TRBD1, 6 bases. The CDR3 sequence is 15 residues long. The germline V gene encodes CDR1 LNHDA and CDR2 SQIVND (reference sequence). V was trimmed by 1 base and J by 0 bases, leaving 9 bases between them. The CDR3 bases are TGTGCCAGTAGTATAGTCCGGACAGTGAACACTGAAGCTTTCTTT. Translation: CASSIVRTVNTEAFF.

A word on this clone: Other DNA sequences within the sample encode an identical CDR3. The J gene is TRBJ2-5, the V gene TRBV5-1; 7 bases are a match to TRBD1. The J segment lost 4 bases and the V segment lost 6 bases, leaving 3 bases of the junction unmatched. Per the germline V gene, CDR1 is SGHRS and CDR2 is YFSETQ. The length of the CDR3 is 12 residues. CDR3 bases: TGCGCCAGCAACCCAGGGGGAGAGACCCAGTACTTC. It codes for CASNPGGETQYF.

The genes are TRBV6-6 and TRBJ2-2; 11 nucleotides line up with TRBD2. The CDR3 length is 14 residues. CDR1 MNHNY and CDR2 SVGAGI come from the germline V gene (reference sequence). Losses at the gene ends were 6 bases for V and 5 bases for J; bases not matched to a gene: 2. The DNA for the CDR3 is TGTGCCAGCAGGAGGACTAGCGGGACCGGGGAGCTGTTTTTT. It codes for CASRRTSGTGELFF.

This chain connects TRBV5-8 to TRBJ1-2; 7 bases align to TRBD1. V was pared by 8 bases and J by 3 bases, with 10 bases of the junction left unmatched. The V gene's germline CDR1 is SGHTS and CDR2 YDEGEE. There are 14 residues in the CDR3. CDR3 in amino acids: CASGQVLGDYGYTF. In DNA, the CDR3 is TGTGCCAGTGGACAGGTTTTGGGTGACTATGGCTACACCTTC.

The chain links TRBV2 to TRBJ2-3; 7 nucleotides line up with TRBD1. CDR1 is SNHLY, CDR2 FYNNEI, per germline. The CDR3 has 16 residues. With 3 bases clipped from V and 0 bases from J, the junction kept 6 bases outside the gene matches. The CDR3 region has the DNA TGTGCCAGCAGTGACACTCTGGACAGGAGCACAGATACGCAGTATTTT. It is translated as CASSDTLDRSTDTQYF.

As DNA, the CDR3 is TGTGCCAGCAGTTTATCCCCTGGGAGTCTGAACACTGAAGCTTTCTTT. Translating gives CASSLSPGSLNTEAFF. The chain is built from TRBV28 and TRBJ1-1, with D hard to call. The germline CDR1 and CDR2 sequences are MDHEN and SYDVKM. Deletions cut 1 base from V and 0 bases from J, with 12 bases between. The CDR3 has 16 residues.

The chain links TRBV27 to TRBJ2-7; TRBD2 is a possible D gene (5 bases). Per germline, CDR1 MNHEY and CDR2 SMNVEV (reference sequence). The V and J ends lost 6 bases and 3 bases respectively, with 12 bases between them. This CDR3 contains 13 residues. DNA of the CDR3: TGTGCCAGCAGAGCGAGGGCCCGCTACGAGCAGTACTTC. This sequence encodes CASRARARYEQYF.

This clone was recorded once. The CDR3 DNA reads as TGCGCCAGCAGCTCACGAACAGGGGATCCTGGAAACACCATATATTTT. Translating it yields CASSSRTGDPGNTIYF. The V and J genes are TRBV5-1 and TRBJ1-3; TRBD1 matches at 7 bases. CDR1 is SGHRS and CDR2 is YFSETQ in the germline V gene. The CDR3 is made up of 16 amino acids. Trimming at V came to 3 bases and at J to 2 bases, leaving 8 bases not matched to a gene.

The chain has TRBV5-1 and TRBJ2-5; TRBD2 matches at 8 bases. CDR3 size: 16 residues. In germline, CDR1 is SGHRS, CDR2 YFSETQ. V shed 0 bases and J 2 bases; nucleotides not matched to a gene: 6. CDR3: CASSLGQRGRQETQYF. In DNA, the CDR3 is TGCGCCAGCAGCTTGGGCCAGCGGGGGAGGCAAGAGACCCAGTACTTC.

Of note for this clone: Its ends do not fully match the called genes, so a read error is possible. V is TRBV18 and J is TRBJ1-4, with D tentatively TRBD1 (6 bases). This CDR3 has 14 amino acids. The germline V gene has CDR1 KGHSH and CDR2 LQKENI. CDR3: CASSPPRGNEKLFF. The CDR3 DNA reads as TGTGCCAGTTCACCGCCCAGGGGTAATGAAAAACTGTTTTTT.

The sample holds one count of this clone. The chain is built from TRBV10-1 and TRBJ2-1; maybe TRBD1 (7 bases). Germline CDR1 reads WNHNN; CDR2 reads SYGVQD (reference sequence). The CDR3 spans 17 residues. V lost 6 bases and J 0 bases, leaving 18 bases between the germline ends. CDR3: CASSSSQGEASYNEQFF. The CDR3 nucleotides are TGCGCCAGCAGCAGCTCTCAGGGGGAGGCCTCCTACAATGAGCAGTTCTTC.

The V call is TRBV11-1, the J call TRBJ1-1; TRBD1 agrees at 7 bases. J was trimmed by 5 bases and V by 4 bases; bases with no gene match: 7. Germline V gene lookup returns CDR1 SGHAT and CDR2 FQDESV (reference sequence). The CDR3 is 14 residues long. CDR3 sequence reads: CASSSKTGRTEAFF. The CDR3 nucleotides are TGTGCCAGCAGCTCTAAGACAGGGAGGACTGAAGCTTTCTTT.